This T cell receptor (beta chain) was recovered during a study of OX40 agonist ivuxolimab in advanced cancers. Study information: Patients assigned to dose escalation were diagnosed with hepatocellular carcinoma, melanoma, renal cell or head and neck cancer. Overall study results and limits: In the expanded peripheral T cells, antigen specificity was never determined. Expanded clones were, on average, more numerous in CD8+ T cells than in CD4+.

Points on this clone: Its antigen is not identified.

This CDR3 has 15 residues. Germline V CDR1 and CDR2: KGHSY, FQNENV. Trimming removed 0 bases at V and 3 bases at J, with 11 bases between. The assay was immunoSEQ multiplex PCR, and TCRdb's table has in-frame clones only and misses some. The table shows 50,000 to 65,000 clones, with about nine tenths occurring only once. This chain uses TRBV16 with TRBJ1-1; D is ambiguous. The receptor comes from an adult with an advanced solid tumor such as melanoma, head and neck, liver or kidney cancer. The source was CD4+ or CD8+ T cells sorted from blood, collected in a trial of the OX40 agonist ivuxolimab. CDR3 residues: CASSQSTPGDTEAFF. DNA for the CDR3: TGTGCCAGCAGCCAATCTACCCCTGGGGACACTGAAGCTTTCTTT.